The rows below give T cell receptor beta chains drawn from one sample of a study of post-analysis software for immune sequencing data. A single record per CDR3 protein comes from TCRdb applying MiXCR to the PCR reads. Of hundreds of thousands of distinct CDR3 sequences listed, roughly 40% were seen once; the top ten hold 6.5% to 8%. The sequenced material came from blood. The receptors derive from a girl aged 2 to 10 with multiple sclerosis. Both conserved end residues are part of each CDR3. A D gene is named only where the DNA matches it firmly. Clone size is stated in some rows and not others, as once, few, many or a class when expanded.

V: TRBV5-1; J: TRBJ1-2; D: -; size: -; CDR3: CAGSEGLFFYGYTF; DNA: TGCGCCGGCAGCGAGGGACTTTTCTTCTATGGCTACACCTTC
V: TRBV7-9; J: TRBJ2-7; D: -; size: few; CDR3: CASNLPGSVEQYF; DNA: TGTGCCAGCAACCTACCCGGCTCCGTCGAGCAGTACTTC
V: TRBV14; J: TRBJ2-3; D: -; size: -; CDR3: CASSQEGGPSTDTQYF; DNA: TGTGCCAGCAGCCAAGAGGGAGGTCCTAGCACAGATACGCAGTATTTT
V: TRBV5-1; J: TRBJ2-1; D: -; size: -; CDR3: CASSLSGLTSYNEQFF; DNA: TGCGCCAGCAGCCTGTCGGGACTCACCTCCTACAATGAGCAGTTCTTC
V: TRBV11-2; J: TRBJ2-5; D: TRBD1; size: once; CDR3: CASSLDGTAKTQETQYF; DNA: TGTGCCAGCAGCTTAGACGGGACAGCCAAAACCCAAGAGACCCAGTACTTC
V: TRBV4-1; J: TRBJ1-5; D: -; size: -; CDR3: CASSQPGRANQPQHF; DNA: TGCGCCAGCAGCCAGCCGGGACGGGCAAATCAGCCCCAGCATTTT
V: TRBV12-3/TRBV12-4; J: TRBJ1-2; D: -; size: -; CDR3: CASSPPEGGRNYGYTF; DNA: TGTGCCAGCTCCCCCCCCGAGGGGGGGCGAAACTATGGCTACACCTTC
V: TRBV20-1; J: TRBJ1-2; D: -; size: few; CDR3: CSARDQGSGKRYGYTF; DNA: TGCAGTGCTAGAGATCAGGGGTCAGGGAAACGATATGGCTACACCTTC
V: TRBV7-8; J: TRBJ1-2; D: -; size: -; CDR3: CASSFFGNYGYTF; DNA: TGTGCCAGCAGCTTCTTTGGGAACTATGGCTACACCTTC
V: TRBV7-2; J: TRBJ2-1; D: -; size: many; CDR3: CASTYRVIGIDEQFF; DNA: TGTGCCAGCACCTACAGGGTAATAGGTATCGATGAGCAGTTCTTC
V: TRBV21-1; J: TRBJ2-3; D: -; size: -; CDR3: CASSTRGVTDTQYF; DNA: TGTGCCAGCAGCACGAGGGGGGTCACAGATACGCAGTATTTT
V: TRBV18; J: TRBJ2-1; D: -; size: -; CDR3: CASSPPRTGSNEQFF; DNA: TGTGCCAGCTCACCACCGCGTACAGGGTCCAATGAGCAGTTCTTC
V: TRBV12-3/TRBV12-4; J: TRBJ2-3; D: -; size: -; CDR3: CASSFDMGRIRTDTQYF; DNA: TGTGCCAGCAGTTTCGACATGGGACGGATCAGAACAGATACGCAGTATTTT
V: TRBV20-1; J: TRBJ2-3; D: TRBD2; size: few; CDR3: CSQTGGVEADTQYF; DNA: TGCAGCCAAACGGGGGGTGTAGAGGCAGATACGCAGTATTTT
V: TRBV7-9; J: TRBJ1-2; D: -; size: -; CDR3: CASSPYGYTF; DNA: TGTGCCAGCAGCCCGTATGGCTACACCTTC
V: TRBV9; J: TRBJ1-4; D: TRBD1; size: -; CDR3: CASSRTGGKRGNEKLFF; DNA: TGTGCCAGCAGCCGGACAGGGGGAAAGCGTGGTAATGAAAAACTGTTTTTT
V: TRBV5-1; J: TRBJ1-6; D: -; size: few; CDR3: CASSSQLRTVYNSPLHF; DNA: TGCGCCAGCAGCTCGCAACTCAGGACGGTTTATAATTCACCCCTCCACTTT
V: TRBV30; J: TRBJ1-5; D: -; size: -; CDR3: CAWENGGNQPQHF; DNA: TGTGCCTGGGAGAACGGGGGCAATCAGCCCCAGCATTTT
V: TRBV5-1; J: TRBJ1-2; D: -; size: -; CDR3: CASSLAGHNYGYTF; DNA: TGCGCCAGCAGCTTGGCAGGACATAACTATGGCTACACCTTC
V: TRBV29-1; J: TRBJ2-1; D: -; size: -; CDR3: CSVEEGGIDTSSYNEQFF; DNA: TGCAGCGTTGAAGAGGGGGGAATCGACACGAGCTCCTACAATGAGCAGTTCTTC
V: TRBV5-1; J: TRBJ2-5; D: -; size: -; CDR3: CASSGGAGAGEETQYF; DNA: TGCGCCAGCAGCGGTGGAGCCGGGGCAGGGGAAGAGACCCAGTACTTC
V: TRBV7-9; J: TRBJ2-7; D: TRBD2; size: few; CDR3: CASSLSGGSSYEQYF; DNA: TGTGCCAGCAGCTTAAGCGGGGGAAGCTCCTACGAGCAGTACTTC